This entry features one TCR beta chain sequence. Its matching antigen is unknown. Only in-frame clones appear in the TCRdb table, and some are missing; sequencing was by immunoSEQ multiplex PCR. This repertoire shows just over 5,000 clones, 70% to 80% found once; its top ten account for around 50%. This sample is part of a study of STAT3 mutations in large granular lymphocyte leukemia. Study summary: Among longitudinally sequenced T-LGLL patients, roughly half had canonical activating STAT3 mutations detected. More than half of T-LGLL patients received immunosuppressive therapy.

Germline assignment: CDR1 MNHEY and CDR2 SMNVEV (reference sequence). Trimming at V came to 6 bases and at J to 0 bases, leaving 6 bases not matched to a gene. The CDR3 spans 15 residues. Broader study findings: Sampling intervals varied between patients and samples. In T-cell large granular lymphocyte leukemia, about half of patients showed multiple immunodominant subclonotypes. Suggested: STAT3 mutation was not the ancestral event for these clonal expansions.

Sequenced sample: PBMCs. The rearrangement links TRBV27 to TRBJ2-3, with 7 bases lining up with TRBD2. This clonotype was obtained from a human donor with T large granular lymphocyte leukemia. Some clones in this sample may be carry-over from other donors' samples. The CDR3 loop is CASSPFGGSTDTQYF. Written as DNA, the CDR3 is TGTGCCAGCAGCCCCTTCGGGGGGAGCACAGATACGCAGTATTTT.